The rows below give T cell receptor beta chains drawn from one sample of a study of cytotoxic CD8 clonotypes in ibrutinib-treated CLL. Measured with immunoSEQ multiplex PCR; TCRdb has only the in-frame clones, and not every one. The sample has just over 35,000 clones, 71% seen once; the top ten hold 15% to 20%. The sequences come from PBMCs, collected at disease progression, from a patient treated with ibrutinib. The source of these receptors is a human donor with chronic lymphocytic leukemia. Both conserved end residues are part of each CDR3. Fields, in order: V gene, D gene, clone size, J gene, CDR3 DNA, CDR3 protein. A D gene is named only where the DNA matches it firmly. The listing skips clone size in some rows; elsewhere it reads once, few, many or a size class.

TRBV6-5	NA	NA	TRBJ1-5	TGTGCCAGCACCCCCGTGGGAGGGATCGGCCAGCCCCAGCATTTT	CASTPVGGIGQPQHF
TRBV15	NA	NA	TRBJ2-7	TGTGCCACCAGCAGGGACTTGGGGACGCCCTACGAGCAGTACTTC	CATSRDLGTPYEQYF
TRBV4-1	TRBD1	NA	TRBJ1-2	TGCGCCAGCAGCCCTCCGGGACAGGGCTCTGACTACACCTTC	CASSPPGQGSDYTF
TRBV2	NA	NA	TRBJ2-7	TGTGCCAGCAGTGTCGCGGGACTGATCTCCTACGAGCAGTACTTC	CASSVAGLISYEQYF
TRBV6-1	NA	NA	TRBJ2-1	TGTGCCAGCAGTGAAGAGGGGTATGAGCAGTTCTTC	CASSEEGYEQFF
TRBV5-1	NA	NA	TRBJ1-2	TGCGCCAGCAGCCCCGATTCCGTAGGCTACACCTTC	CASSPDSVGYTF
TRBV5-4	NA	many	TRBJ1-5	TGTGCCAGCAGCTTAGAACCTAGCAATCAGCCCCAGCATTTT	CASSLEPSNQPQHF
TRBV28	NA	NA	TRBJ2-7	TGTGCCAGCAGTCCGCCCAGGGGGGTGAGCTCCTACGAGCAGTACTTC	CASSPPRGVSSYEQYF
TRBV7-8	TRBD1	NA	TRBJ1-1	TGTGCCAGCAGCTCTAGCCCCGGGACAGGGTTTAGCACTGAAGCTTTCTTT	CASSSSPGTGFSTEAFF
TRBV27	NA	NA	TRBJ2-7	TGTGCCAGCAGTCCACCCCGCGGGGGCCGCTCCTACGAGCAGTACTTC	CASSPPRGGRSYEQYF
TRBV6-1	NA	NA	TRBJ1-5	TGTGCCAGCACCGCGGACGGGCTTTACAATCAGCCCCAGCATTTT	CASTADGLYNQPQHF
TRBV19	NA	NA	TRBJ1-2	TGTGCCAGTAGTATTGGGGGCGGAACAAACTATGGCTACACCTTC	CASSIGGGTNYGYTF
TRBV6-5	NA	NA	TRBJ1-5	TGTGCCAGCAGTTTGGGACGGGGACAGCCCCAGCATTTT	CASSLGRGQPQHF
TRBV2	TRBD1	once	TRBJ1-1	TGTGCCAGCAGTGAAAGACAGGGGGCAACTGAAGCTTTCTTT	CASSERQGATEAFF
TRBV11-2	TRBD1	few	TRBJ1-4	TGTGCCAGCAGCTTAGCAGGGCAGGGGGTGACTGAAAAACTGTTTTTT	CASSLAGQGVTEKLFF
TRBV7-6	NA	once	TRBJ2-3	TGTGCCAGCGGGGGAAGGGCCGATACGCAGTATTTT	CASGGRADTQYF
TRBV23-1	NA	NA	TRBJ2-2	TGCGCCAGCAGTCAATCGAAGGCAGGTTCGAACACCGGGGAGCTGTTTTTT	CASSQSKAGSNTGELFF
TRBV10-2	TRBD1	NA	TRBJ2-2	TGCGCCAGCGGGACAGGGGGCACCGGGGAGCTGTTTTTT	CASGTGGTGELFF
TRBV29-1	TRBD2	NA	TRBJ2-7	TGCAGCGGGACTAGCGGGGGCTACGAGCAGTACTTC	CSGTSGGYEQYF
TRBV27	NA	NA	TRBJ2-1	TGTGCCAGCAGTCCCCCAGCCTTCAATGAGCAGTTCTTC	CASSPPAFNEQFF
TRBV7-9	NA	NA	TRBJ1-1	TGTGCCAGCAGCGATGTGGTTTTGGGGCAGGCGAACACTGAAGCTTTCTTT	CASSDVVLGQANTEAFF
TRBV5-4	NA	NA	TRBJ2-1	TGTGCCAGCAGCTTGGACGCAATGGGGTACAATGAGCAGTTCTTC	CASSLDAMGYNEQFF
TRBV7-6	NA	NA	TRBJ2-7	TGTGCCAGCAGGTGGGGGCCCTACTACGAGCAGTACTTC	CASRWGPYYEQYF
TRBV14	NA	NA	TRBJ2-3	TGTGCCAGCAGCCAAGGAGTTTTCTACACAGATACGCAGTATTTT	CASSQGVFYTDTQYF
TRBV6-6	TRBD1	NA	TRBJ2-3	TGTGCCAGCAACCGGGGACAGGGTATCACAGATACGCAGTATTTT	CASNRGQGITDTQYF
TRBV27	NA	NA	TRBJ1-1	TGTGCCAGCAGTTGGCGGGACGGTGAAGCTTTCTTT	CASSWRDGEAFF
TRBV2	NA	NA	TRBJ2-5	TGTGCCAGCAGACCTACCCGGGGCCAAGAGACCCAGTACTTC	CASRPTRGQETQYF
TRBV10-3	TRBD1	NA	TRBJ1-6	TGTGCCATCAGGGGACAGGGCAGTATATATAATTCACCCCTCCACTTT	CAIRGQGSIYNSPLHF
TRBV4-2	TRBD1	NA	TRBJ1-1	TGTGCCAGCAGCCAAGAGGCGATCAGGGGGACTGAAGCTTTCTTT	CASSQEAIRGTEAFF
TRBV10-1	NA	NA	TRBJ2-1	TGCGCCAGCAGTGGGGGTGGAGAGCAGTTCTTC	CASSGGGEQFF
TRBV5-1	TRBD1	once	TRBJ2-3	TGCGCCAGCAGCCAGTACAGGGGGCAGGATACGCAGTATTTT	CASSQYRGQDTQYF
TRBV29-1	NA	few	TRBJ2-2	TGCAGCGTTCCCCAGGGTGTCGGTACCGGGGAGCTGTTTTTT	CSVPQGVGTGELFF
TRBV6-1	NA	NA	TRBJ1-5	TGTGCCAGCACTCGGAACAATCAGCCCCAGCATTTT	CASTRNNQPQHF
TRBV4-2	NA	NA	TRBJ2-2	TGTGCCAGCAGCCAAGAGCGAATGGGCAGACTGAACACCGGGGAGCTGTTTTTT	CASSQERMGRLNTGELFF
TRBV5-6	NA	NA	TRBJ1-2	TGTGCCAGCAGCTTTCGACAGACCCATCTGAGCTACACCTTC	CASSFRQTHLSYTF